One sample yielded the 30 T cell receptor beta chains listed below, sequenced in a study of CD4 and CD8 cells across lung adenocarcinoma regions. TCRdb analysed the PCR reads with MiXCR anew, one entry per CDR3 protein. The data contain about 19,000 distinct CDR3 sequences, 45% to 50% of them seen just once; the ten biggest clones take up approximately 34%. The sample was CD8+ T cells from the margin of a lung tumor. The receptors were gathered from a male donor with lung adenocarcinoma. The CD4 and CD8 labels of this study may be unreliable.

This clonotype occurred a few times. The chain links TRBV6-1 to TRBJ2-2; TRBD2 matches at 11 bases. The J segment lost 6 bases and the V segment lost 6 bases, leaving 6 bases of the junction unmatched. The length of the CDR3 is 15 residues. Germline CDR1 is MNHNS and CDR2 is SASEGT. CDR3: CASRPLAGGSGELFF. The CDR3 region has the DNA TGTGCCAGCAGACCTTTAGCGGGAGGGTCCGGGGAGCTGTTTTTT.

This clonotype was observed many times. The chain is built from TRBV7-8 and TRBJ2-5; the D gene is possibly TRBD1 (6 bases). The last part of the DNA fits TRBJ2-7 better; the J call may be wrong. Germline CDR1 is SGHVS and CDR2 is FQNEAQ. The CDR3 spans 15 residues. DNA for the CDR3: TGTGCCAGCAGCTTCCAACAACCAGGGGTGGACGAGCAGTACTTC. Amino acids: CASSFQQPGVDEQYF.

As regards this clonotype: The junction departs from the called germline gene at one end, perhaps through a read error. The chain employs TRBV27 and TRBJ2-3; TRBD2 might be the D (7 bases). The CDR3 runs to 15 residues. From germline, CDR1 is MNHEY and CDR2 SMNVEV (reference sequence). CDR3 bases: TGTGCCGCGGGTTTGGGGGGCGGGGGCACAGATACGCAGTACTTT. As protein: CAAGLGGGGTDTQYF.

Comments on this clonotype: The junction and the germline gene differ at one end; a read error may be behind it. V is TRBV6-1 and J is TRBJ2-4; possible D gene TRBD2, 5 bases. This CDR3 comprises 12 residues. Germline-derived CDR1 and CDR2 are MNHNS and SASEGT. In nucleotides, the CDR3 is TGTGCCAGCAGGGGAGCCGAAGATACTCAGTATTTC. It is translated as CASRGAEDTQYF.

The chain combines TRBV27 with TRBJ1-4; D is unclear. There are 14 residues in the CDR3. From germline, CDR1 is MNHEY and CDR2 SMNVEV (reference sequence). Deletions cut 3 bases from V and 8 bases from J, with 13 bases between. CDR3 amino acids: CASSFNGGREKLFF. CDR3 DNA: TGTGCCAGCAGTTTCAACGGCGGAAGGGAAAAACTGTTTTTT.

The chain couples TRBV6-1 to TRBJ2-5; D uncertain. There are 14 residues in the CDR3. Trimming left V 2 bases short and J 1 base short, with 8 bases between. Germline V gene sequence: CDR1 MNHNS, CDR2 SASEGT. CDR3 sequence reads: CASSEPAFQETQYF. The CDR3 DNA sequence: TGTGCCAGCAGTGAACCTGCCTTCCAAGAGACCCAGTACTTC.

Within the sample, this clonotype is medium-sized (0.01 to 0.1%). This chain joins TRBV7-2 and TRBJ2-1, with 7 bases aligning to TRBD1. The end of the DNA fits TRBJ2-5 better, so the J call may be wrong. The CDR3 is 20 residues long. Germline V gene sequence: CDR1 SGHTA, CDR2 FQGNSA. The CDR3 sequence: CASSLLVGAGTVTRTETQYF. The DNA of the CDR3 is TGTGCCAGCAGCCTGTTAGTGGGGGCTGGGACAGTCACCCGTACGGAGACCCAGTACTTC.

As concerns this clonotype: A read error may account for a junction end that differs from germline. The chain carries TRBV6-1 and TRBJ2-3; D is unresolved. The CDR3 is made up of 11 amino acids. The germline CDR1 and CDR2 sequences are MNHNS and SASEGT. CDR3 amino acids: CGSSDGDTQYF. CDR3 DNA sequence: TGTGGCAGCAGTGACGGAGATACGCAGTACTTT.

This chain uses TRBV6-1 with TRBJ2-1; unclear D gene. Trimming removed 2 bases from V and 1 base from J, with 9 bases in between. The CDR3 runs 15 residues. Germline loops: CDR1 MNHNS, CDR2 SASEGT. The CDR3: CASSESASSYNEQFF. CDR3 coding DNA: TGTGCCAGCAGTGAATCGGCTTCTTCCTACAATGAGCAGTTCTTC.

Worth noting for this clonotype: The junction does not match germline at one end; this may be a read error. The chain employs TRBV6-1 and TRBJ2-3; D possibly corresponds to TRBD1 (6 bases). The CDR3 is made up of 15 amino acids. CDR1 MNHNS and CDR2 SASEGT come from the germline V gene. The CDR3 sequence is CARGPGARDKDTQYF. CDR3 DNA: TGTGCCAGGGGTCCAGGGGCCCGTGACAAAGATACGCAGTACTTT.

This chain uses TRBV7-2 with TRBJ2-4; tentatively, D is TRBD1 or TRBD2 (5 bases each). Germline CDR1 and CDR2: SGHTA and FQGNSA. The CDR3 extends over 14 amino acids. The CDR3 spells CAGTRGRDENTQYF. The CDR3 region has the DNA TGTGCGGGGACCCGCGGCAGGGACGAAAACACCCAGTACTTC.

This clonotype was counted ten times or more. The genes are TRBV10-2 and TRBJ2-5; 11 bases are shared with TRBD2. The end of the DNA fits TRBJ2-7 better, so the J call may be wrong. Germline CDR1 WSHSY, CDR2 SAAADI. The CDR3 is 17 residues long. The CDR3 loop reads CASILDSGRASQDEQYF. The DNA for the CDR3 is TGCGCCAGCATCTTAGATAGCGGGAGGGCCTCTCAGGACGAGCAGTACTTC.

This clonotype was detected a few times. The chain uses TRBV6-1 and TRBJ2-1; D may be TRBD1 (5 bases). The V end lost 10 bases, the J end lost 10 bases, and 23 bases lay between the germline ends. The CDR3 spans 14 residues. Germline V gene lookup returns CDR1 MNHNS and CDR2 SASEGT. In DNA form, the CDR3 reads TGTGCCACCGCATTTCTCCCAACAGGCACCGAGCAGTTCTTC. Translating gives CATAFLPTGTEQFF.

The chain has TRBV6-1 and TRBJ2-1; 7 positions agree with TRBD2. The assigned J gene may be wrong: the sequence end matches TRBJ2-7 better. The germline gives CDR1 MNHNS, CDR2 SASEGT. This CDR3 is built from 14 residues. Written as DNA, the CDR3 is TGTGCCAGCAGTCCCCGGGACGGGAGGAACGAGCAGTACTTC. Protein sequence: CASSPRDGRNEQYF.

Turning to this clonotype: A junction boundary mismatches the germline segment, possibly from a read error. The chain is built from TRBV6-1 and TRBJ2-3; either TRBD1 or TRBD2 may supply D (5 bases each). Germline loops: CDR1 MNHNS, CDR2 SASEGT. There are 15 residues in the CDR3. This CDR3 is CARSELRADTETQYF. The CDR3 DNA is TGTGCCAGGAGTGAATTGCGAGCGGACACAGAGACGCAGTATTTT.

This sequence joins TRBV4-1 and TRBJ2-4; perhaps D is TRBD1 or TRBD2 (5 bases each). Trimming shortened V by 9 bases and J by 10 bases, and 25 bases separated the two germline ends. Germline-derived CDR1 and CDR2 are MGHRA and YSYEKL. The CDR3 totals 15 residues. The CDR3 reads CARGPVGGGGEIQYF. The CDR3 DNA reads as TGCGCCAGGGGGCCCGTGGGCGGTGGTGGGGAGATTCAGTACTTC.

This sequence joins TRBV4-2 and TRBJ2-4, with unresolved D. V lost 5 bases, J lost 9 bases, and 23 bases lay in between. In germline, CDR1 is LGHNA, CDR2 YNFKEQ. This CDR3 is built from 16 residues. As DNA, the CDR3 is TGTGCCAGCAGCTCCTCCCCGTACTCGAAGGGTGGCATTCAGTACTTC. It yields the protein CASSSSPYSKGGIQYF.

The V call is TRBV27, the J call TRBJ2-1, with 9 nucleotides matching TRBD2. V shed 5 bases, J shed 7 bases, and the junction held 15 bases outside the gene matches. The length of the CDR3 is 17 residues. Germline V gene sequence: CDR1 MNHEY, CDR2 SMNVEV (reference sequence). The CDR3 bases are TGTGCCAGCAGTCCACAGGTCCGAGCGGGAGGAATAAATGAGCAGTTCTTC. It encodes CASSPQVRAGGINEQFF.

V is TRBV7-2 and J is TRBJ2-3; a weak D match, TRBD2 (5 bases). The V and J ends lost 5 bases and 5 bases respectively, with 17 bases between them. Germline assignment: CDR1 SGHTA and CDR2 FQGNSA. The CDR3 has 15 amino acids. CDR3 loop: CASSPEGLSGDTQYF. The CDR3 coding sequence is TGTGCCAGCAGCCCCGAGGGCCTCAGTGGAGATACGCAGTATTTT.

This chain joins TRBV6-5 and TRBJ2-4; no clear D gene. The CDR3 sequence is 15 residues long. Trimming shortened V by 11 bases and J by 13 bases, and 30 bases separated the two germline ends. Germline V gives CDR1 MNHEY, CDR2 SVGAGI. CDR3 residues: CAGGHGRLAQNTQYF. In DNA, the CDR3 is TGTGCCGGCGGTCACGGGCGCCTTGCCCAAAACACCCAGTACTTC.

The CDR3 DNA sequence: TGTGCCAGCTCTTGGGAGGGGAACTACGAGCAGTACTTC. Translated, it gives CASSWEGNYEQYF. V and J are TRBV6-1 and TRBJ2-1, with 7 bases matching TRBD2. With the DNA end fitting TRBJ2-7 better, the J assignment may be wrong. The CDR3 totals 13 residues. Germline CDR1 MNHNS, CDR2 SASEGT.

The V gene is TRBV6-1, the J gene TRBJ2-1; 9 positions agree with TRBD2. The CDR3 contains 15 residues. Unmatched junction bases numbered 5, after V lost 3 bases and J lost 5 bases. The germline gives CDR1 MNHNS, CDR2 SASEGT. The CDR3 spells CASSEWGLADNEQFF. DNA of the CDR3: TGTGCCAGCAGTGAGTGGGGACTAGCCGACAATGAGCAGTTCTTC.

This clonotype turned up a few times. V and J are TRBV5-1 and TRBJ2-1; TRBD2 might be the D (6 bases). The J call may be in error: the DNA end matches TRBJ2-7 better. This CDR3 has 14 amino acids. In germline, CDR1 is SGHRS, CDR2 YFSETQ. Written as DNA, the CDR3 is TGCGCCAGCAGCTTGGGGGGGACTGAGTTGGTGCAGTACTTC. Protein product: CASSLGGTELVQYF.

In the case of this clonotype: An end of the junction does not agree with germline; a read error may underlie this. V and J are TRBV6-1 and TRBJ2-3, with a weak D call TRBD2 (7 bases). CDR3 length: 16 residues. Germline CDR1 is MNHNS and CDR2 is SASEGT. The CDR3 protein is CASGGAGGGVEDTQYF. CDR3 bases: TGTGCCAGCGGGGGGGCCGGGGGAGGTGTCGAAGATACGCAGTATTTC.

This clonotype was counted ten times or more. The rearrangement joins TRBV12-5 to TRBJ1-1; unclear D gene. The germline CDR1 and CDR2 sequences are LGHNT and FRNRAP. Between the trimmed V and J ends, which lost 1 base and 0 bases, there was a span of 6 bases. The CDR3 runs 14 residues. This CDR3 is CASGLGGVNTEAFF. In DNA, the CDR3 is TGTGCTAGTGGTTTGGGTGGGGTGAACACTGAAGCTTTCTTT.

This clonotype rates as medium-sized. The chain uses TRBV6-5 and TRBJ2-3; maybe TRBD2 (5 bases). Trimming took 6 bases from V and 1 from J, leaving 17 bases between them. The CDR3 extends over 16 amino acids. Germline CDR1 and CDR2: MNHEY and SVGAGI. The CDR3 reads CASRQTITSRTDTQYF. For the CDR3, the DNA is TGTGCCAGCAGGCAGACTATAACTTCCCGCACAGATACGCAGTATTTT.

The chain is built from TRBV6-1 and TRBJ2-5, with 7 bases matching TRBD2. Germline trimming cut 5 bases from V and 2 bases from J; bases unmatched to any gene: 5. This CDR3 comprises 14 residues. Germline assignment: CDR1 MNHNS and CDR2 SASEGT. CDR3: CASSQSSGQETQYF. DNA for the CDR3: TGTGCCAGCAGTCAATCTAGCGGACAAGAGACCCAGTACTTC.

This clonotype was detected many times. The rearrangement joins TRBV12-3 or TRBV12-4 to TRBJ2-7; D is ambiguous. The V and J ends lost 3 bases and 0 bases respectively, with 6 bases between them. The CDR3 is made up of 13 amino acids. The CDR3 here is CASSFAFSYEQYF. In nucleotides, the CDR3 is TGTGCCAGCAGTTTTGCATTCTCCTACGAGCAGTACTTC.

This sequence joins TRBV4-1 and TRBJ1-5; D call uncertain. Germline CDR1 and CDR2: MGHRA and YSYEKL. V gave up 0 bases and J gave up 5 bases, with 11 bases separating them. The CDR3 contains 15 residues. The chain's CDR3 is CASSQDSSLDQPQHF. The CDR3, as DNA: TGCGCCAGCAGCCAAGATTCCTCCCTTGATCAGCCCCAGCATTTT.

This clonotype was seen a handful of times. The chain couples TRBV5-1 to TRBJ2-3, with D possibly matching TRBD1 (5 bases). Trimming pared 4 bases from V and 0 bases from J, leaving 12 bases between. The CDR3 runs 15 residues. Germline CDR1 is SGHRS and CDR2 is YFSETQ. The CDR3 DNA reads TGCGCCAGCAGCCAGGACACTACTAGCACAGATACGCAGTATTTT. Its protein is CASSQDTTSTDTQYF. The variable domain in full, with the rest retrieved from reference TRBV5-1 and TRBJ2-3, is KAGVTQTPRYLIKTRGQQVTLSCSPISGHRSVSWYQQTPGQGLQFLFEYFSETQRNKGNFPGRFSGRQFSNSRSEMNVSTLELGDSALYLCASSQDTTSTDTQYFGPGTRLTVL.